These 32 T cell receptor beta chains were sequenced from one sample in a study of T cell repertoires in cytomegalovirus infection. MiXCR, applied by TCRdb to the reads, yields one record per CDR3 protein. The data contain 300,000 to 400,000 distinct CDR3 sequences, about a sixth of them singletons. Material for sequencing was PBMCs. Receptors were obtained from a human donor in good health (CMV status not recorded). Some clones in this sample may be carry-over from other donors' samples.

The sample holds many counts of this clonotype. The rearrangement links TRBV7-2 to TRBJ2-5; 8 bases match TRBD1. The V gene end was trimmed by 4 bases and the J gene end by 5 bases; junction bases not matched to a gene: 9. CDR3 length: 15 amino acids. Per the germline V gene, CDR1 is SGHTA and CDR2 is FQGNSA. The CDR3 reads CASSSYQGAEETQYF. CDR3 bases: TGTGCCAGCAGCTCGTACCAGGGGGCGGAGGAGACCCAGTACTTC.

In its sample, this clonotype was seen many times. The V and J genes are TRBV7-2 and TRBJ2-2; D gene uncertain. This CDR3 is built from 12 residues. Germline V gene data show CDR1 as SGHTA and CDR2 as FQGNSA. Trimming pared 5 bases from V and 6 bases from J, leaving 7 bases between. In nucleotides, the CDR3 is TGTGCCAGCAGCCTAAAAGCCGGGGAGCTGTTTTTT. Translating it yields CASSLKAGELFF.

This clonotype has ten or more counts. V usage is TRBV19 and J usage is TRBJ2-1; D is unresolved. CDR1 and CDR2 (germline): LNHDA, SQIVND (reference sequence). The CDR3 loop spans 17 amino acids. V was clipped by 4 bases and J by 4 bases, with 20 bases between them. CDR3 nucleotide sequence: TGTGCCAGTAGTACCTACCCGCTAGGGCCCGTGTACAATGAGCAGTTCTTC. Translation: CASSTYPLGPVYNEQFF. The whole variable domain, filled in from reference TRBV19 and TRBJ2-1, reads DGGITQSPKYLFRKEGQNVTLSCEQNLNHDAMYWYRQDPGQGLRLIYYSQIVNDFQKGDIAEGYSVSREKKESFPLTVTSAQKNPTAFYLCASSTYPLGPVYNEQFFGPGTRLTVL.

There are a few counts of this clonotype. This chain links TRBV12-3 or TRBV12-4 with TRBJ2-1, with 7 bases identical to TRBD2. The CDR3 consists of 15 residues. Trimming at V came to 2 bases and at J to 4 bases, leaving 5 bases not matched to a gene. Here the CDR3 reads CASSLTAGPYNEQFF. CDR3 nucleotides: TGTGCCAGCAGTTTAACAGCGGGGCCTTACAATGAGCAGTTCTTC.

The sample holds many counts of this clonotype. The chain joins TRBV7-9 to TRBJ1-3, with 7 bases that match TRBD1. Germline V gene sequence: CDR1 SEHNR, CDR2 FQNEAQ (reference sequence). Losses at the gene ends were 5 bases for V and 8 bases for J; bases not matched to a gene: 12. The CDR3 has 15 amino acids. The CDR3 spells CASSESGQLEYTIYF. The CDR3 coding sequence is TGTGCCAGCAGCGAATCGGGACAGTTGGAATACACCATATATTTT.

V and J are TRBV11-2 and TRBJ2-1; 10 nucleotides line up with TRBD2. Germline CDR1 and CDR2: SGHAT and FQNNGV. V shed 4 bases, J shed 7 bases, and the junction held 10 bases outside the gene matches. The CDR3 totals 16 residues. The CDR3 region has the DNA TGTGCCAGCAGCTCAATTAGCGGGAGGTTTAGGAATGAGCAGTTCTTC. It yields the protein CASSSISGRFRNEQFF.

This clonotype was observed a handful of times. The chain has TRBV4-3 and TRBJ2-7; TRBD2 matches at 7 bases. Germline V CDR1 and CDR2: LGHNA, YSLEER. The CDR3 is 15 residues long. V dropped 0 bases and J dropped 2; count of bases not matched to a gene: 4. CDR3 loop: CASSQEASGTYEQYF. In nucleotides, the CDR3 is TGCGCCAGCAGCCAAGAAGCCAGCGGGACCTACGAGCAGTACTTC.

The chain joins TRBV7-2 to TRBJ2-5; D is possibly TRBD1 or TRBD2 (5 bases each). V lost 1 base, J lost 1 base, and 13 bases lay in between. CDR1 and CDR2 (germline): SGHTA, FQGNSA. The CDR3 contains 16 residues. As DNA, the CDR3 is TGTGCCAGCAGCTTAGGTTTCATGGGGGTCCAAGAGACCCAGTACTTC. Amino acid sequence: CASSLGFMGVQETQYF. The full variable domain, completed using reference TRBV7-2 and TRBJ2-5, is GAGVSQSPSNKVTEKGKDVELRCDPISGHTALYWYRQSLGQGLEFLIYFQGNSAPDKSGLPSDRFSAERTGGSVSTLTIQRTQQEDSAVYLCASSLGFMGVQETQYFGPGTRLLVL.

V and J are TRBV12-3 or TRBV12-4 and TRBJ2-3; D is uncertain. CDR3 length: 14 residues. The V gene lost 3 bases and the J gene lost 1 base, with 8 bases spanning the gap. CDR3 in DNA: TGTGCCAGCAGTTTCGGTGTACGCACAGATACGCAGTATTTT. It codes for CASSFGVRTDTQYF.

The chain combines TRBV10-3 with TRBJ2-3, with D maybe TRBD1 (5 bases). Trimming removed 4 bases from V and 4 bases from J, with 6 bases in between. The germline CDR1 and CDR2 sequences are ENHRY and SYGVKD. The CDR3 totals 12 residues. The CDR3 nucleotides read TGTGCCATCAGTGGGGGCGCAGATACGCAGTATTTT. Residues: CAISGGADTQYF.

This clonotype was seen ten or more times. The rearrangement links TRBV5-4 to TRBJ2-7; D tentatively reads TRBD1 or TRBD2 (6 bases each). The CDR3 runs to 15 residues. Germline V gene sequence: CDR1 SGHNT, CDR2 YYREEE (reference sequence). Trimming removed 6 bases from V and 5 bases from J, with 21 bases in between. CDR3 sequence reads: CASNTGGDTRDEQYF. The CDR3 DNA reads TGTGCCAGCAACACAGGAGGGGACACCCGGGACGAGCAGTACTTC.

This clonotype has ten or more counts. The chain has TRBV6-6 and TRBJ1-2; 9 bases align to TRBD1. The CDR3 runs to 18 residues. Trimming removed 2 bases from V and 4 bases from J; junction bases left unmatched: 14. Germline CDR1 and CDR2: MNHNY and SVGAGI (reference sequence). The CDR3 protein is CASSYPPAGTGNPYGYTF. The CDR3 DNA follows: TGTGCCAGCAGTTACCCACCAGCCGGGACAGGGAACCCCTATGGCTACACCTTC.

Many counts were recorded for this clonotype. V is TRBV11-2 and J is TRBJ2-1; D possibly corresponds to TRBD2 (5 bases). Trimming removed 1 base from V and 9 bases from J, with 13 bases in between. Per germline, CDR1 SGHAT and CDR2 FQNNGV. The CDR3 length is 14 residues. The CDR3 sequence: CASSLAASWSEQFF. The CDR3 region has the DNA TGTGCCAGCAGCTTAGCGGCTAGCTGGAGTGAGCAGTTCTTC. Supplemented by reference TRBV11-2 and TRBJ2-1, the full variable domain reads EAGVAQSPRYKIIEKRQSVAFWCNPISGHATLYWYQQILGQGPKLLIQFQNNGVVDDSQLPKDRFSAERLKGVDSTLKIQPAKLEDSAVYLCASSLAASWSEQFFGPGTRLTVL.

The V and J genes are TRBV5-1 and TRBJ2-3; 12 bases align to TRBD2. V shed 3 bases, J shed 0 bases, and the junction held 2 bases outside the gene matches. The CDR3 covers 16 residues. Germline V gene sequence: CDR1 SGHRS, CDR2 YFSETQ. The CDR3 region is CASSWGTSGSTDTQYF. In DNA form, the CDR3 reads TGCGCCAGCAGCTGGGGGACTAGCGGGAGCACAGATACGCAGTATTTT.

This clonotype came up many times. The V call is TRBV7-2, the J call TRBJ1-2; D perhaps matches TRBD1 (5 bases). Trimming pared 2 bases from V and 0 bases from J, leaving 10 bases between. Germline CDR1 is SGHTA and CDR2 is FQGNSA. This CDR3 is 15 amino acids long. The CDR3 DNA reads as TGTGCCAGCAGCTTATCAGGGCCCTCTAACTATGGCTACACCTTC. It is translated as CASSLSGPSNYGYTF. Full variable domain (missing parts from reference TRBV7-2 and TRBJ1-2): GAGVSQSPSNKVTEKGKDVELRCDPISGHTALYWYRQSLGQGLEFLIYFQGNSAPDKSGLPSDRFSAERTGGSVSTLTIQRTQQEDSAVYLCASSLSGPSNYGYTFGSGTRLTVV.

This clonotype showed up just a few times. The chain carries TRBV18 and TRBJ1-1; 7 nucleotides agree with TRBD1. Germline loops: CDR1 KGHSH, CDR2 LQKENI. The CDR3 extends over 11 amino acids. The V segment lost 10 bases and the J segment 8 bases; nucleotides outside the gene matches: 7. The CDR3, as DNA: TGTGCCACCGAGGGGGCCGGGGAAGCTTTCTTT. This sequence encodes CATEGAGEAFF.

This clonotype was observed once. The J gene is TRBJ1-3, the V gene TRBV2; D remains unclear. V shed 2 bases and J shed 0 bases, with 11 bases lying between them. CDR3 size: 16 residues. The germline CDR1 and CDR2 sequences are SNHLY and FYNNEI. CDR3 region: CASSERSPLSGNTIYF. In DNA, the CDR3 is TGTGCCAGCAGTGAAAGAAGTCCACTCTCTGGAAACACCATATATTTT.

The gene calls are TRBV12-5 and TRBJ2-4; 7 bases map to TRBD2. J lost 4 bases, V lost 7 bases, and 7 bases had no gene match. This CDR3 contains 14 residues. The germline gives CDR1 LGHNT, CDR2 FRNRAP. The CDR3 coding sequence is TGTGCTAGTGCCCTCCGGGGGGTGAAAAACATTCAGTACTTC. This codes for CASALRGVKNIQYF.

The CDR3: CASRQGISNQPQHF. As DNA, the CDR3 is TGTGCCAGCCGACAGGGTATTAGCAATCAGCCCCAGCATTTT. This rearrangement joins TRBV19 to TRBJ1-5; 7 bases agree with TRBD1. Trimming cost V 9 bases and J 0 bases; bases outside gene matches: 5. Per the germline V gene, CDR1 is LNHDA and CDR2 is SQIVND (reference sequence). The CDR3 length is 14 residues. Complete variable domain (other parts from reference TRBV19 and TRBJ1-5): DGGITQSPKYLFRKEGQNVTLSCEQNLNHDAMYWYRQDPGQGLRLIYYSQIVNDFQKGDIAEGYSVSREKKESFPLTVTSAQKNPTAFYLCASRQGISNQPQHFGDGTRLSIL.

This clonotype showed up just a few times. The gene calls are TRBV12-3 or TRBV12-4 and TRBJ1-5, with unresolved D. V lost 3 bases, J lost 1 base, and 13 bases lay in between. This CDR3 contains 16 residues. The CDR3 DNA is TGTGCCAGCAGTTTCAGGAGGGTGGGCAGCAATCAGCCCCAGCATTTT. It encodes CASSFRRVGSNQPQHF.

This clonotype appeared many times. The CDR3 loop is CASGRGNEQYF. The DNA for the CDR3 is TGTGCCAGCGGGAGGGGCAACGAGCAGTACTTC. The V gene is TRBV7-8, the J gene TRBJ2-7; the match to TRBD2 covers 7 bases. This CDR3 has 11 amino acids. Germline-derived CDR1 and CDR2 are SGHVS and FQNEAQ. V lost 8 bases, J lost 5 bases, and 3 bases stayed unmatched.

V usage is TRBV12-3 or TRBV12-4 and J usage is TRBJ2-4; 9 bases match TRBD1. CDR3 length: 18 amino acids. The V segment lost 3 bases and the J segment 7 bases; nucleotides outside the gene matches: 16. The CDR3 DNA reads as TGTGCCAGCAGTTTGGAAGCACCGGGACAGGGCTATGTGAACATTCAGTACTTC. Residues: CASSLEAPGQGYVNIQYF.

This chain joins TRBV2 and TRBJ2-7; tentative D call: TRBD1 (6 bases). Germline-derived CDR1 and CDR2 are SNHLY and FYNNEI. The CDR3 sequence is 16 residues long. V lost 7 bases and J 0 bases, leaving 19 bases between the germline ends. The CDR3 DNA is TGTGCCAGCAAGTGGGTAGAGGGGACAAACTCCTACGAGCAGTACTTC. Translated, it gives CASKWVEGTNSYEQYF.

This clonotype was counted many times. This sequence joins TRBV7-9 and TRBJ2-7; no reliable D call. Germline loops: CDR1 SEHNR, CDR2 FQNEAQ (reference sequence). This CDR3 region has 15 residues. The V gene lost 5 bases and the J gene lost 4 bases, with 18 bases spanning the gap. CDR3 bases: TGTGCCAGCAGCGGTAAAGGAAGGATTAGTTACGAGCAGTACTTC. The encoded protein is CASSGKGRISYEQYF.

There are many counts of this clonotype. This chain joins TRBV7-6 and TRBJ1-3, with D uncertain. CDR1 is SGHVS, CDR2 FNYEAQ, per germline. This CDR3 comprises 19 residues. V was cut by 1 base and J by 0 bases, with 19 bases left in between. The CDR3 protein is CASSLVVGSAANSGNTIYF. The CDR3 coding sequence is TGTGCCAGCAGCTTAGTCGTAGGTTCCGCAGCCAACTCTGGAAACACCATATATTTT. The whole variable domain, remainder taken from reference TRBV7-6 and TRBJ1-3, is GAGVSQSPRYKVTKRGQDVALRCDPISGHVSLYWYRQALGQGPEFLTYFNYEAQQDKSGLPNDRFSAERPEGSISTLTIQRTEQRDSAMYRCASSLVVGSAANSGNTIYFGEGSWLTVV.

The CDR3: CASSSLTGWVTDTQYF. DNA of the CDR3: TGTGCCAGCAGTTCCCTAACAGGATGGGTGACAGATACGCAGTATTTT. The chain uses TRBV6-6 and TRBJ2-3; weak D call: TRBD1 (5 bases). This CDR3 has 16 amino acids. Germline lookup yields CDR1 MNHNY and CDR2 SVGAGI (reference sequence). V lost 4 bases, J lost 3 bases, and 17 bases lay in between.

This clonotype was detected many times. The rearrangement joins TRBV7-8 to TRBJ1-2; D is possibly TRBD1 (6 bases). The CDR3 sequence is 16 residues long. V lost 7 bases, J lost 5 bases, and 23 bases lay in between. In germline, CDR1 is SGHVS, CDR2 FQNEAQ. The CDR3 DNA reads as TGTGCCAGCAACCCCGGGGGGGCAGGAACCACGTATGGCTACACCTTC. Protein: CASNPGGAGTTYGYTF.

This CDR3 is CASAPGTVWANVLTF. The CDR3 DNA follows: TGTGCTAGTGCCCCCGGGACAGTATGGGCCAACGTCCTGACTTTC. The V call is TRBV12-5, the J call TRBJ2-6; 7 bases match TRBD1. There are 15 residues in the CDR3. V was pared by 7 bases and J by 5 bases, with 8 bases of the junction left unmatched. Germline values: CDR1 LGHNT, CDR2 FRNRAP.

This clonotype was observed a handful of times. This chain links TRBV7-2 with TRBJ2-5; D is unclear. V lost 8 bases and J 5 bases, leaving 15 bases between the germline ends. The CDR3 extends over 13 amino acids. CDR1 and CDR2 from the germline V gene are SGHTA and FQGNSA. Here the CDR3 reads CASAWTQGETQYF. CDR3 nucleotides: TGTGCCAGCGCTTGGACCCAAGGCGAGACCCAGTACTTC.

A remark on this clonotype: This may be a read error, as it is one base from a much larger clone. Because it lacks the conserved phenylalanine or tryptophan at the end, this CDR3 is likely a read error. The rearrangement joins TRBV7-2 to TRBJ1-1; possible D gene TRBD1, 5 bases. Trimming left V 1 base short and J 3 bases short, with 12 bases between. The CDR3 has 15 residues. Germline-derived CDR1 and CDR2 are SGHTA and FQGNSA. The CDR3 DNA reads TGTGCCAGCAGCTTAGGGAGACAGAGGGACACTGAAGCTTTCATT. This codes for CASSLGRQRDTEAFI.

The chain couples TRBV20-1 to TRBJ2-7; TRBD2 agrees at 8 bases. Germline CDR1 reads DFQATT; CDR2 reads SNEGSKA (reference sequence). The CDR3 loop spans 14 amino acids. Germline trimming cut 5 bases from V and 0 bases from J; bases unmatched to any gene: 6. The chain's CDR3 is CSADRGGSSYEQYF. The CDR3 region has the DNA TGCAGTGCTGATCGGGGGGGAAGCTCCTACGAGCAGTACTTC.

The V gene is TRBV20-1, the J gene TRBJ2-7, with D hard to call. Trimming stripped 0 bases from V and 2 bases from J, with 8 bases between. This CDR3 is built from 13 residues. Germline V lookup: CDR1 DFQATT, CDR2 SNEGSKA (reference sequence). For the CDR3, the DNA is TGCAGTGCTAGAGATGTGGAAACCTACGAGCAGTACTTC. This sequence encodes CSARDVETYEQYF.